Sequencing of this T cell receptor beta chain was carried out in a study of blood T cell repertoires in COVID-19. Study overall: Samples representing acute and convalescent COVID-19 were sourced from the United States, Italy and Spain. PBMCs, B-cell-depleted T cells, or T cells were the source of the cDNA or gDNA that made up the material.

There are many counts of this clone. V lost 6 bases to trimming and J lost 6 bases, with 14 bases between them. This CDR3 region has 13 residues. From germline, CDR1 is SQVTM and CDR2 ANQGSEA. Authors' data handling: Amplification of reference gene primers provided the estimated nucleated cell counts. Libraries were prepared by immunoSEQ multiplex PCR; TCRdb keeps only in-frame clonotypes and omits some of them. V, J and clone size derive from that table, while D and trimming were established from the DNA sequence. This repertoire shows approximately 220,000 clones, around 80% found once; its top ten account for about 10%.

This TCR was sampled from a woman aged 80 or over with acute or convalescent COVID-19. The sequencing sample was made of peripheral blood. The genes are TRBV29-1 and TRBJ2-2, with D possibly matching TRBD1 (8 bases). CDR3 amino acids: CSVGQGGAGELFF. The CDR3 region has the DNA TGCAGCGTAGGACAGGGAGGGGCCGGGGAGCTGTTTTTT.